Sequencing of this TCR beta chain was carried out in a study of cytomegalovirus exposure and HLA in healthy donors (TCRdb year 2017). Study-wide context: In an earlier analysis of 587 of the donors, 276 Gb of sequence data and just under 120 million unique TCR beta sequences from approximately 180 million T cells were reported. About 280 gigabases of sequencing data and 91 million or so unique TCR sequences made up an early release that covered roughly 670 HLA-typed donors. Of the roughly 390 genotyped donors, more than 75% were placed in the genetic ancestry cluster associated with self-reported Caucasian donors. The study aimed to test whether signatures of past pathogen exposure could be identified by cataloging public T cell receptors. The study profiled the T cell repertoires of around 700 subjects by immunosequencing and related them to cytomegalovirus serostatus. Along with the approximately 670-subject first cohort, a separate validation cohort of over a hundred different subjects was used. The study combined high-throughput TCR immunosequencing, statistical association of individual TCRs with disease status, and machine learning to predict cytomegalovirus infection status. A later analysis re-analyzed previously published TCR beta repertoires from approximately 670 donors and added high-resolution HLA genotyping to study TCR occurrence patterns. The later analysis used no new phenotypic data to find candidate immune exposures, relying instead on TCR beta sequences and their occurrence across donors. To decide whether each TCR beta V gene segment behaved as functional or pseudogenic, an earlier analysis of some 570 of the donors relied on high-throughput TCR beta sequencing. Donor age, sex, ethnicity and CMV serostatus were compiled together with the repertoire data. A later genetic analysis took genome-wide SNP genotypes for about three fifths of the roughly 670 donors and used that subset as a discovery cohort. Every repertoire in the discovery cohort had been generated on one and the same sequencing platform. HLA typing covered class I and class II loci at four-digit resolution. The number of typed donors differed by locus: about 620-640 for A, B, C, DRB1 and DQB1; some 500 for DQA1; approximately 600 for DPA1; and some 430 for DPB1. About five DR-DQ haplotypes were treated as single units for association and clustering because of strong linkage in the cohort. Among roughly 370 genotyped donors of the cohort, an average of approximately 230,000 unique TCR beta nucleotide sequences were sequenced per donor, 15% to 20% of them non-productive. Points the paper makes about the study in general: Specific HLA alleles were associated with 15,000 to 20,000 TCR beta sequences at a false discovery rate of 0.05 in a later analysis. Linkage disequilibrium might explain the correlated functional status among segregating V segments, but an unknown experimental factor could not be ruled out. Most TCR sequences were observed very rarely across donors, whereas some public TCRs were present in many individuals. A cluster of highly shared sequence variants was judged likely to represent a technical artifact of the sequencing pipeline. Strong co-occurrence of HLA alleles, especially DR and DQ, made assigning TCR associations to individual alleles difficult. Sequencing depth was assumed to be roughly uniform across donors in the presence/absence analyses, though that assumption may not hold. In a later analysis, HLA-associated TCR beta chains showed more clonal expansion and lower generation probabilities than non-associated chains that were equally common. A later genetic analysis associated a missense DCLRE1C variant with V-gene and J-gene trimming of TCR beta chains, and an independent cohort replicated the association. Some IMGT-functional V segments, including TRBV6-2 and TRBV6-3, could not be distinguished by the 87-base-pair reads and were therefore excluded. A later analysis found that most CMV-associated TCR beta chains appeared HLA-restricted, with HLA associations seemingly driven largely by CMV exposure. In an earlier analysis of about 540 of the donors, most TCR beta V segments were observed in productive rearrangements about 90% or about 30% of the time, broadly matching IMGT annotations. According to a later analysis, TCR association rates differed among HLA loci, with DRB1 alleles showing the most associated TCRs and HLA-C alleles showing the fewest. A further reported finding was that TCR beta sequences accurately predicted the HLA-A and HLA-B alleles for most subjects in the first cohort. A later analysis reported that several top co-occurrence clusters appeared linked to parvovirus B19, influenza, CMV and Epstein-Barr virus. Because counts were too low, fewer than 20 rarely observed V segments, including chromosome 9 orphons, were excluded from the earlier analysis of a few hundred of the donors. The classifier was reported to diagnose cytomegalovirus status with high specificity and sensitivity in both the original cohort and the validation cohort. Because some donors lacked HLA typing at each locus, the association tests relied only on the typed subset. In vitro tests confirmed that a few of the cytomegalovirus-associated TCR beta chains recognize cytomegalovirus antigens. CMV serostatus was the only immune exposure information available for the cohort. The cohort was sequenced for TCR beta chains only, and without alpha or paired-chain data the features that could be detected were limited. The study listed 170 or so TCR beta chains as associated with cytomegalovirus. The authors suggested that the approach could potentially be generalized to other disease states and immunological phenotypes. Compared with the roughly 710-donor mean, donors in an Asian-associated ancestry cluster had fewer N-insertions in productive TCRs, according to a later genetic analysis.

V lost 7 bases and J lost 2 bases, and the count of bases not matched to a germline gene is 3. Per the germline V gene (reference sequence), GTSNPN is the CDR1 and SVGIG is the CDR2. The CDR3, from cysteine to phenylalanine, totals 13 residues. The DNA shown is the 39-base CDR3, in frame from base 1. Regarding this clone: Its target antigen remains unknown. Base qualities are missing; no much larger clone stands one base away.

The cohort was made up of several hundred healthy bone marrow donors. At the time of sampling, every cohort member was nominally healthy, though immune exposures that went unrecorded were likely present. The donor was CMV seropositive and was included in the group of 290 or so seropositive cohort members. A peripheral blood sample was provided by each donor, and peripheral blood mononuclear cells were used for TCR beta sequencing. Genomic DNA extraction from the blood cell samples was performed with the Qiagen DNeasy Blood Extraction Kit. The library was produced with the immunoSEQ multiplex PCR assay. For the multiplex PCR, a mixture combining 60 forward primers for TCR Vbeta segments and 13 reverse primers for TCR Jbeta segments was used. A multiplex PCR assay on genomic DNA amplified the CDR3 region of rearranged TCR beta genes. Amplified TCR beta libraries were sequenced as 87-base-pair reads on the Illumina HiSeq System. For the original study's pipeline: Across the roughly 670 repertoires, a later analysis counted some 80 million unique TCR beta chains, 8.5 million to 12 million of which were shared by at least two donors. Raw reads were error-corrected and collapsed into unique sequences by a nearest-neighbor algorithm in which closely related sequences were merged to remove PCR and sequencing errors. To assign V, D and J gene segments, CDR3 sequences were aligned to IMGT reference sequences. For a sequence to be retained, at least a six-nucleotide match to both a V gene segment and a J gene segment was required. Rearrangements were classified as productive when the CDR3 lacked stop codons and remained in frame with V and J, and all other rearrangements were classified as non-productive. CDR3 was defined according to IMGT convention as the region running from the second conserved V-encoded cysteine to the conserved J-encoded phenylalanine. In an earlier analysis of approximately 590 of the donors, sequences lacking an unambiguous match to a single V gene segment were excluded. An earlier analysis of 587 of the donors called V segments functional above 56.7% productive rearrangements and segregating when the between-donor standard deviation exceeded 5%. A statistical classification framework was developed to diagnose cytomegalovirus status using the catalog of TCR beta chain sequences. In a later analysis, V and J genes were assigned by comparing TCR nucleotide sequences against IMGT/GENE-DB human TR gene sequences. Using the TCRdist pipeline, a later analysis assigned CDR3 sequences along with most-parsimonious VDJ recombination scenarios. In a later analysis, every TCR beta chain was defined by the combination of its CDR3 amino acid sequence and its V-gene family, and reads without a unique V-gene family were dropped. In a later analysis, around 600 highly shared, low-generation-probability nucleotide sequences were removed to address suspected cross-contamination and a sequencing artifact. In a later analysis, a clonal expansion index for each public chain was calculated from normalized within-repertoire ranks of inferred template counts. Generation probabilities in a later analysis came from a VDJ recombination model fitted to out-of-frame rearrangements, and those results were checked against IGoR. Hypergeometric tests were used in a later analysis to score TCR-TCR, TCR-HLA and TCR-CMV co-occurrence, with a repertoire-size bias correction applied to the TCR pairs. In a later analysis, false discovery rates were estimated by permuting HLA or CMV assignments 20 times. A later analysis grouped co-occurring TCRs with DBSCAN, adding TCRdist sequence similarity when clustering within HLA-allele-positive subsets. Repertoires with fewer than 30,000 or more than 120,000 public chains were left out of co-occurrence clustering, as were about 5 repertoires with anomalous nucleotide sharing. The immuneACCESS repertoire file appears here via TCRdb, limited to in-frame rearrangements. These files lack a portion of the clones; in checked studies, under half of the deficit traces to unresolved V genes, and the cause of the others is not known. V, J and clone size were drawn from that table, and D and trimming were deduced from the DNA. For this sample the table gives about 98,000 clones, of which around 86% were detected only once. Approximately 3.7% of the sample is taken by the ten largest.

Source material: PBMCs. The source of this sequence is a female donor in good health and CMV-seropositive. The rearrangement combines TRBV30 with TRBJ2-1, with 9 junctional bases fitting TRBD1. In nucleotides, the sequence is TGTGCCTTACAGGGGGCCCCCTACAATGAGCAGTTCTTC. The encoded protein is CALQGAPYNEQFF.